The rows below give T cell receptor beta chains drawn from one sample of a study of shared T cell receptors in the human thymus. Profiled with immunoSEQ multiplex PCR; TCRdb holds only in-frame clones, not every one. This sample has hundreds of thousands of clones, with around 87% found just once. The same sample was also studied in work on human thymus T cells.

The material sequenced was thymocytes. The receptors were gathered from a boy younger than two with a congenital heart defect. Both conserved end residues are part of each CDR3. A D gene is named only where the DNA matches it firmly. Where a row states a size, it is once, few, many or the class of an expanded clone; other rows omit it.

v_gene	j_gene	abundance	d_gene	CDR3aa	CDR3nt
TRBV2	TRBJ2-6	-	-	CASKDNISGANVLTF	TGTGCCAGCAAGGACAATATTTCTGGGGCCAACGTCCTGACTTTC
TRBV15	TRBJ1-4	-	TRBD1	CATSSWGQLTGVNEKLFF	TGTGCCACCAGCAGCTGGGGACAGCTGACAGGGGTTAATGAAAAACTGTTTTTT
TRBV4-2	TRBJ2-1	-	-	CASSQVSRNEQFF	TGTGCCAGCAGCCAAGTGTCCAGGAATGAGCAGTTCTTC
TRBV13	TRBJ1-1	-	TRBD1	CASSSQNHGDRPTVNTEAFF	TGTGCCAGCAGCTCCCAAAATCATGGGGACAGGCCGACCGTGAACACTGAAGCTTTCTTT
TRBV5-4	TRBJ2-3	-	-	CASSLHEVDTQYF	TGTGCCAGCAGCCTCCACGAGGTGGATACGCAGTATTTT
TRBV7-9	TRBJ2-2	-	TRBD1	CASLQTRTGYAGELFF	TGTGCCAGCCTACAAACGCGGACAGGGTATGCCGGGGAGCTGTTTTTT
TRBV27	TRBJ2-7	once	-	CASSPVAGEDYEQYF	TGTGCCAGCAGTCCCGTAGCAGGGGAAGACTACGAGCAGTACTTC
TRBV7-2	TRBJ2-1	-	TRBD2	CASRRGRAGWDEQFF	TGTGCCAGCAGGCGCGGGAGGGCGGGGTGGGATGAGCAGTTCTTC
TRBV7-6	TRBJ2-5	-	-	CASSLSRAPQETQYF	TGTGCCAGCAGCTTATCCAGGGCCCCCCAAGAGACCCAGTACTTC
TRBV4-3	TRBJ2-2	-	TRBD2	CASSQSGGARTGELFF	TGCGCCAGCAGCCAAAGCGGGGGGGCCCGGACCGGGGAGCTGTTTTTT
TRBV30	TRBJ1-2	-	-	CAWYFRRREGYGYTF	TGTGCCTGGTATTTTCGCAGGCGAGAGGGTTATGGCTACACCTTC
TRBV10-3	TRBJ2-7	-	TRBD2	CAIREGAGYEQYF	TGTGCCATCAGGGAGGGAGCGGGGTACGAGCAGTACTTC
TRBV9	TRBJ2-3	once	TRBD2	CASSGGGGGTDTQYF	TGTGCCAGCAGTGGGGGTGGGGGGGGCACAGATACGCAGTATTTT
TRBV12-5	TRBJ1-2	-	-	CASGLAIKQDYGYTF	TGTGCTAGTGGTTTGGCAATCAAACAGGACTATGGCTACACCTTC
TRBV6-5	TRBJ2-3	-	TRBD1	CASRPGQRGPDTQYF	TGTGCCAGCAGACCGGGACAGAGGGGACCAGATACGCAGTATTTT
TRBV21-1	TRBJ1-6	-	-	CASTKGGGLHNSPLHF	TGTGCCAGCACCAAGGGGGGGGGCCTTCATAATTCACCCCTCCACTTT
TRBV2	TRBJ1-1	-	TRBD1	CASRGGTVGELQTEAFF	TGTGCCAGCAGGGGCGGGACAGTGGGAGAACTTCAGACTGAAGCTTTCTTT
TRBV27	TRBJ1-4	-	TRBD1	CASSTGTGRVATNEKLFF	TGTGCCAGCAGTACGGGGACAGGTCGTGTTGCAACTAATGAAAAACTGTTTTTT
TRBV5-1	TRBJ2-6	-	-	CASSLAGVGIPSGANVLTF	TGCGCCAGCAGCTTGGCCGGGGTAGGGATCCCCTCTGGGGCCAACGTCCTGACTTTC
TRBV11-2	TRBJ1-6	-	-	CASSAATGAPLHF	TGTGCCAGCAGCGCCGCGACAGGCGCACCCCTCCACTTT
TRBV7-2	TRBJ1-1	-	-	CASSYRLNTEAFF	TGTGCCAGCAGCTATAGATTGAACACTGAAGCTTTCTTT
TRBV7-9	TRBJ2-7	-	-	CASSFSSGAYEQYF	TGTGCCAGCAGTTTTTCCTCAGGGGCCTACGAGCAGTACTTC
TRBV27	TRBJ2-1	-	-	CATSRGRGLAHNEQFF	TGTGCTACCAGTCGGGGTCGGGGTCTAGCACACAATGAGCAGTTCTTC
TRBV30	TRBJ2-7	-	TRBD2	CAWSLARLAISYEQYF	TGTGCCTGGAGTTTGGCCCGACTAGCGATTTCCTACGAGCAGTACTTC
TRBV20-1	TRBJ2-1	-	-	CSASPLSEQFF	TGCAGTGCCTCCCCCCTGAGTGAGCAGTTCTTC
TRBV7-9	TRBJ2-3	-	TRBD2	CASSRIRGGADTQYF	TGTGCCAGCAGCCGCATACGGGGGGGGGCAGATACGCAGTATTTT
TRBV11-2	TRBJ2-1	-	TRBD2	CASSLAGGPNEQFF	TGTGCCAGCAGCTTAGCGGGAGGGCCGAATGAGCAGTTCTTC
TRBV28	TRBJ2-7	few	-	CASSLLIPVPTYEQYF	TGTGCCAGCAGTTTATTGATTCCGGTTCCAACCTACGAGCAGTACTTC
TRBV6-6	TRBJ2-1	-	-	CASSSGNEQFF	TGTGCCAGCAGCTCGGGAAATGAGCAGTTCTTC
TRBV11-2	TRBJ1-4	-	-	CASSLDLGEGEKLFF	TGTGCCAGCAGCTTAGATTTAGGGGAAGGAGAAAAACTGTTTTTT
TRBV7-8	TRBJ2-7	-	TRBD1	CASSRKDPGQGYEQYF	TGTGCCAGCAGCCGAAAAGACCCGGGACAGGGCTACGAGCAGTACTTC
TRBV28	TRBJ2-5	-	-	CASCSRGVAETQYF	TGTGCCAGCTGCAGCAGGGGGGTTGCGGAGACCCAGTACTTC
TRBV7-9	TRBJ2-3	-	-	CASSSDSGTTDTQYF	TGTGCCAGCAGCTCCGATAGCGGAACCACAGATACGCAGTATTTT
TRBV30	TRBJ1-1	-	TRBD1	CAFTGVQGAGAFF	TGTGCCTTCACGGGGGTACAGGGGGCAGGAGCTTTCTTT
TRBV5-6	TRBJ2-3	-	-	CASSLDGHHPGTDTQYF	TGTGCCAGCAGCTTGGACGGACACCACCCTGGCACAGATACGCAGTATTTT
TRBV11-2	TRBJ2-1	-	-	CASSFVTAEGVYNEQFF	TGTGCCAGCAGCTTCGTCACGGCCGAGGGGGTATACAATGAGCAGTTCTTC
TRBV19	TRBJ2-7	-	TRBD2	CASSKGGTSGPEQYF	TGTGCCAGTAGTAAGGGAGGGACTAGCGGGCCCGAGCAGTACTTC
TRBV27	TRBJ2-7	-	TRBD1	CASSLGDRGTYEQYF	TGTGCCAGCAGTTTAGGGGACAGGGGCACTTACGAGCAGTACTTC
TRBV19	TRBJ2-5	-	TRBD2	CASSPGTSGILQETQYF	TGTGCCAGTAGTCCAGGGACTAGCGGGATACTCCAAGAGACCCAGTACTTC